The 32 T cell receptor delta chains presented below share a single source sample, sequenced in a study of γδ T cells in repeated Plasmodium falciparum infection (dated by TCRdb to the early 2020s). Library construction relied on multiplex PCR. The sample was run on an Illumina MiSeq. TCRdb reprocessed the public reads with the caller CATT; rows with the same DNA were merged afterwards. The sample yields approximately 60,000 delta-chain clones; 1.7% were counted once. The leading ten clones occupy about 15% of the sample. For bulk TCR repertoire analysis, Vgamma9/Vdelta2+ and Vdelta2-negative gammadelta T cell populations were isolated by flow sorting from peripheral blood mononuclear cells. The sequenced material came from gamma-delta T cells from blood. The receptors stem from a pool of human donors (malaria-infected and uninfected, not separated).

This clone was seen ten or more times. CDR3 sequence: CALGDPPFLSLGVYTDKLIF. The CDR3 region has the DNA TGTGCTCTTGGGGACCCTCCTTTCCTTTCGCTGGGGGTTTACACCGATAAACTCATCTTT. The chain links TRDV1 to TRDJ1; 7 bases are shared with TRDD3. The CDR3 runs to 20 residues. V trimming: 3 bases; J trimming: 0 bases; junction bases outside the gene matches: 19. Germline V gives CDR1 TSWWSYY, CDR2 QGS.

This clone was observed at least ten times. V is TRDV1 and J is TRDJ1; D is possibly TRDD2 (5 bases). Trimming pared 2 bases from V and 0 bases from J, leaving 19 bases between. This CDR3 spans 18 amino acids. CDR1 is TSWWSYY and CDR2 is QGS in the germline V gene. CDR3 sequence: CALGEIEGLPSNTDKLIF. The CDR3 DNA reads as TGTGCTCTTGGGGAAATAGAAGGACTTCCGAGTAACACCGATAAACTCATCTTT.

In its sample, this clone was seen a few times. This likely traces to a read error, being one base from a far larger clone. At the DNA level, this CDR3 is encoded by other sequences in the same sample as well. The gene calls are TRDV1 and TRDJ1; the D gene could be TRDD2 or TRDD3 (6 bases each). The J gene, left out of TCRdb, was set here by checking the DNA against germline. Germline CDR1 reads TSWWSYY; CDR2 reads QGS. V was shortened by 2 bases and J by 0 bases, with 40 bases between the two germline ends. This CDR3 is built from 25 residues. The CDR3 here is CALGEGLLSYRLRGESIPNTDKLIF. As DNA, the CDR3 is TGTGCTCTTGGGGAAGGGTTGCTATCCTACCGGCTGAGGGGGGAGTCCATTCCGAACACCGATAAACTCATCTTT.

By share of the sample, this clone is medium-sized. The sample contains more than one DNA sequence encoding this CDR3. The V and J genes are TRAV38-2/DV8 and TRDJ1, with D perhaps matching TRDD2 (5 bases). Germline V gene data show CDR1 as TSESDYY and CDR2 as QEAYKQQN. Trimming removed 0 bases from V and 1 base from J, with 25 bases in between. The CDR3 is made up of 20 amino acids. The CDR3 sequence is CAYRSATLREGRGLTDKLIF. CDR3 in DNA: TGTGCTTATAGGAGCGCGACCCTACGAGAGGGTAGGGGCCTCACCGATAAACTCATCTTT.

This clone was picked up a small number of times. This DNA's translation and the protein TCRdb lists, from a much larger clone, do not match at residue 4, likely due to a read error; the protein shown is translated from the DNA. This sequence joins TRAV36/DV7 and TRDJ1; possible D gene TRDD3, 8 bases. The CDR3 is made up of 20 amino acids. The V end was cut by 3 bases, the J end by 6 bases, with 36 bases between. CDR1 and CDR2 (germline): VTNFRS, LTSSGIE (reference sequence). The CDR3, as DNA: TGTGCTGTGGTTCGCTGGGATTCCTACGGGGCTACTGGGGGTCGAAATAAACTCATCTTT. The encoded protein is CAVVRWDSYGATGGRNKLIF. Full variable domain (outside the CDR3, taken from reference TRAV36/DV7 and TRDJ1): EDKVVQSPLSLVVHEGDTVTLNCSYEVTNFRSLLWYKQEKKAPTFLFMLTSSGIEKKSGRLSSILDKKELSSILNITATQTGDSAIYLCAVVRWDSYGATGGRNKLIFGKGTRVTVEP.

The table lists this clone with a few counts. TCRdb's protein, taken from a much larger clone, differs from this DNA's translation at residue 9, likely owing to a read error; the protein displayed comes from the DNA. This chain links TRDV1 with TRDJ1; a weak D match, TRDD3 (6 bases). CDR3 length equals 21 residues. Germline lookup yields CDR1 TSWWSYY and CDR2 QGS. V was shortened by 3 bases and J by 1 base, with 30 bases between the two germline ends. The CDR3, as DNA: TGTGCTCTTGGGGACCCCCCTAGGGTGCTGGGTGATACGATGCGCACCGATAAACTCATCTTT. Translating it yields CALGDPPRVLGDTMRTDKLIF.

This clone was picked up one time. DNA of the CDR3: TGTGCACGTGACCCTGGGGGATCTCTCCATAAACTCATCTTT. The encoded protein is CARDPGGSLHKLIF. The V gene is TRDV2, the J gene TRDJ1; 9 bases map to TRDD3. The J gene, missing from TCRdb, was assigned here through DNA to germline matching. CDR3 length: 14 amino acids. Germline-derived CDR1 and CDR2 are GEAIGNYY and EKD.

There are a few counts of this clone. TCRdb lists the protein of a much larger clone for this DNA, which differs at residue 23, so this is likely a read error; the protein given here is translated from the DNA itself. The V gene is TRDV2; the J gene was not called; the table's D call TRDD3 went unverified against the DNA. Germline lookup yields CDR1 GEAIGNYY and CDR2 EKD. CDR3 length: 25 residues. The CDR3 DNA reads as TGTGCCTGTGACCCGATCCGTTCAAGTTCCTACTCGTGGGGGATACTAAGGGCGTACACCGATAAACACATCTTT. Its protein is CACDPIRSSSYSWGILRAYTDKHIF.

This clone was picked up many times. Other DNA sequences in this specimen translate into the identical CDR3. This chain uses TRDV1 with TRDJ1; tentative D call: TRDD2 (9 bases). Per germline, CDR1 TSWWSYY and CDR2 QGS. The CDR3 length is 21 residues. The V end lost 2 bases, the J end lost 2 bases, and 30 bases lay between the germline ends. The DNA of the CDR3 is TGTGCTCTTGGGGAAGACCCTTCCTACGTAGCTGGGGGACCGGGTACCGATAAACTCATCTTT. It is translated as CALGEDPSYVAGGPGTDKLIF.

This clone was recorded at least ten times. The TCRdb record carries a much larger clone's protein, which differs from this DNA's translation at residue 19; a read error is the likely cause, and the protein listed here is the DNA translation. The rearrangement uses TRDV1 and TRDJ1; 9 nucleotides match TRDD3. CDR3 length equals 22 residues. Germline-derived CDR1 and CDR2 are TSWWSYY and QGS. The CDR3: CALGPGPLLPPYWGTQSDNLIF. The CDR3 DNA reads as TGTGCTCTTGGGCCTGGTCCACTCCTTCCTCCGTACTGGGGGACCCAGTCCGATAACCTCATCTTT.

This clone showed up many times. TCRdb assigns this DNA the protein of a much larger clone, which departs from its translation at residue 14; this likely reflects a read error, and the protein shown comes from translating the DNA. The chain combines TRDV2 with TRDJ1, with 8 nucleotides matching TRDD3. TCRdb carries no J gene annotation; the J gene was assigned here by matching the DNA with germline. This CDR3 is built from 18 residues. Per germline, CDR1 GEAIGNYY and CDR2 EKD. CDR3 in amino acids: CACDTELFPLGDTNKLIF. Written as DNA, the CDR3 is TGTGCCTGTGACACCGAACTCTTTCCCCTGGGGGACACCAATAAACTCATCTTT.

This clone turned up a few times. The translation of this DNA and the TCRdb protein of a much larger clone differ at residue 15, probably owing to a read error; the protein shown here is translated from the DNA. The V call is TRDV1, the J call TRDJ1, with D possibly being TRDD3 (6 bases). Germline matching of the DNA provided the J gene here, since TCRdb leaves it blank. Germline CDR1 reads TSWWSYY; CDR2 reads QGS. This CDR3 spans 24 amino acids. The V gene lost 4 bases and the J gene lost 1 base, with 40 bases spanning the gap. CDR3 loop: CALGGYTPLPEVFYRGTSTDKLIF. CDR3 nucleotides: TGTGCTCTTGGGGGATACACTCCCTTACCGGAGGTCTTTTACCGGGGGACTTCCACCGATAAACTCATCTTT.

A remark on this clone: This likely traces to a read error, being one base from a far larger clone. This sample includes further DNA sequences coding for the same CDR3. The chain has TRDV3 and TRDJ1; TRDD3 matches 12 bases. Germline-derived CDR1 and CDR2 are TVYSNPD and GDNSRS (reference sequence). The CDR3 runs to 19 residues. The J segment lost 5 bases and the V segment lost 4 bases, leaving 23 bases of the junction unmatched. The CDR3 DNA is TGTGCCTCCACCTTCTCCCGTTACTGGGGGATACTGGGAAGTGATAAACTCATCTTT. Its translation: CASTFSRYWGILGSDKLIF.

This clone was recorded many times. A far more abundant clone sits one base away, making this likely a read error. At the DNA level, this CDR3 is encoded by other sequences in the same sample as well. CDR3 protein: CAFRGVRSGLQGGGLLYTDKLIF. The CDR3, as DNA: TGTGCCTTTAGGGGGGTTAGGTCGGGCCTACAGGGTGGGGGATTACTGTACACCGATAAACTCATCTTT. V usage is TRDV3 and J usage is TRDJ1, with 8 bases aligning to TRDD3. The CDR3 extends over 23 amino acids. From germline, CDR1 is TVYSNPD and CDR2 GDNSRS (reference sequence). Trimming cost V 0 bases and J 0 bases; bases outside gene matches: 30.

There are a few counts of this clone. The protein held in TCRdb is that of a much larger clone and does not match this DNA's translation at residue 18, likely because of a read error; the protein shown is translated from the DNA. The V gene was identified as TRDV2, while no J gene was called; TRDD3 is taken as the D call from the table, unchecked against the DNA. CDR3 length: 20 amino acids. CDR1 and CDR2 (germline): GEAIGNYY, EKD. CDR3 DNA sequence: TGTGCCTGTGCCGAATACTGGGGGACTCGAGGCTCCTGGGACACCCGACAGGTGTTTTTC. As protein: CACAEYWGTRGSWDTRQVFF.

Many counts were recorded for this clone. TCRdb has a much larger clone's protein, which differs at residue 4 from the translation of this DNA, likely because of a read error; what is shown is the protein translated from the DNA. The chain couples TRDV3 to TRDJ1, with unresolved D. Per germline, CDR1 TVYSNPD and CDR2 GDNSRS (reference sequence). The CDR3 spans 12 residues. Between the trimmed V and J ends, which lost 4 bases and 2 bases, there was a span of 11 bases. CDR3 sequence: CAYCRWTDKLIF. DNA of the CDR3: TGTGCCTACTGTAGGTGGACCGATAAACTCATCTTT. The full variable domain, completed using reference TRDV3 and TRDJ1, is CDKVTQSSPDQTVASGSEVVLLCTYDTVYSNPDLFWYRIRPDYSFQFVFYGDNSRSEGADFTQGRFSVKHILTQKAFHLVISPVRTEDSATYYCAYCRWTDKLIFGKGTRVTVEP.

In this sample, this clone turned up a few times. This DNA's translation and the protein TCRdb lists, from a much larger clone, do not match at residue 13, likely due to a read error; the protein shown is translated from the DNA. The J gene is TRDJ1, the V gene TRDV1; 12 nucleotides align to TRDD3. TCRdb lists no J gene, so it was determined here by aligning the DNA to germline. Germline assignment: CDR1 TSWWSYY and CDR2 QGS. This CDR3 comprises 24 residues. Unmatched junction bases numbered 35, after V lost 3 bases and J lost 9 bases. The CDR3 DNA sequence: TGTGCTCTTGGGGATACTTCCTACTTTAGGGGATGGGGCTGGGGGATACGCGGATTCCGGGAACTCATCTTT. It translates to CALGDTSYFRGWGWGIRGFRELIF.

Comment on this clone: This is likely an artifact of a read error, given a far larger clone one base away. Other DNA sequences in this specimen translate into the identical CDR3. A V gene of TRDV2 was called, but no J gene was assigned; the table's D call TRDD3 went unverified against the DNA. Germline assignment: CDR1 GEAIGNYY and CDR2 EKD. This CDR3 has 20 amino acids. DNA for the CDR3: TGTGCCTGTGACACCATGCCTAGTATAGGGGATACGCGCGGATTCGATAAACTCATCTTC. It encodes CACDTMPSIGDTRGFDKLIF.

With regard to this clone: The TCRdb record carries a much larger clone's protein, which differs from this DNA's translation at residue 8; a read error is the likely cause, and the protein listed here is the DNA translation. The rearrangement links TRDV1 to TRDJ1; perhaps TRDD3 as D (5 bases). TCRdb leaves out the J gene; it was filled in here by matching the DNA to germline. Germline V lookup: CDR1 TSWWSYY, CDR2 QGS. Trimming removed 5 bases from V and 2 bases from J, with 36 bases in between. This CDR3 is 22 amino acids long. Here the CDR3 reads CALGQSLPLRSHLYWKTDKLIF. The CDR3 region has the DNA TGTGCTCTTGGGCAAAGCTTACCACTCAGGAGCCACCTATACTGGAAAACCGATAAACTCATCTTT.

This clone was seen more than once but under ten times. The protein given by TCRdb reflects a much larger clone and differs at residue 17 from this DNA's translation, likely from a read error; the protein shown is the DNA's translation. The chain couples TRDV1 to TRDJ1, with 13 bases lining up with TRDD3. TCRdb gives no J gene; it was assigned here by matching the DNA to germline. The CDR3 spans 21 residues. Germline V gives CDR1 TSWWSYY, CDR2 QGS. This chain's CDR3 is CALGIQPSYWGIRWITGKLIF. Written as DNA, the CDR3 is TGTGCTCTTGGGATACAACCTTCCTACTGGGGGATACGCTGGATCACCGGTAAACTCATCTTT.

This clone occurred many times. A read error is likely here: a far larger clone is one base away. The sample holds other DNA sequences that translate to the same CDR3. The rearrangement links TRDV1 to TRDJ1; TRDD3 matches 9 bases. The CDR3 spans 22 residues. Germline V gene data show CDR1 as TSWWSYY and CDR2 as QGS. The CDR3 region is CALGELLLTVYWGTQFTDKLIF. DNA for the CDR3: TGTGCTCTTGGGGAACTCCTCCTTACGGTGTACTGGGGGACCCAATTTACCGATAAGCTCATCTTT.

This clone was counted many times. This DNA's translation differs at residue 3 from TCRdb's protein, which comes from a much larger clone; a read error is likely, and the protein shown is translated from the DNA. This chain connects TRDV1 to TRDJ1; the D gene is possibly TRDD2 (7 bases). CDR1 TSWWSYY and CDR2 QGS come from the germline V gene. CDR3 size: 19 residues. The CDR3 DNA is TGTGCTCCTGGGGAACTGCTTCCTATAGATACGTGGGAGGCCTCTAAACTCATCTTT. This gives the protein CAPGELLPIDTWEASKLIF.

There are a few counts of this clone. This likely reflects a read error, since a far larger clone is one base away. The DNA is left out, because the CDR3 cannot be placed on it with certainty; the CDR3 is given as TCRdb lists it. The V gene is given as TRDV1, and no J gene call is available; the table's D call TRDD3 went unverified against the DNA. The CDR3 adds up to 20 amino acids, both ends counted. Per the germline V gene, CDR1 is TSWWSYY and CDR2 is QGS. The CDR3 here is CALGEPLFLHLGIPSDKLIF.

This clone was detected many times. V is TRDV1 and J is TRDJ1; no clear D gene. The V gene lost 2 bases and the J gene lost 1 base, with 20 bases spanning the gap. The germline CDR1 and CDR2 sequences are TSWWSYY and QGS. There are 18 residues in the CDR3. CDR3 nucleotides: TGTGCTCTTGGGGAATTCCCTGCAGCTTTCGGACTCACCGATAAACTCATCTTT. Protein: CALGEFPAAFGLTDKLIF.

In the case of this clone: The protein held in TCRdb is that of a much larger clone and does not match this DNA's translation at residue 5, likely because of a read error; the protein shown is translated from the DNA. J is TRDJ1 and V is TRDV1, with 10 bases aligning to TRDD3. The CDR3 is 21 residues long. Unmatched junction bases numbered 25, after V lost 5 bases and J lost 4 bases. CDR1 is TSWWSYY, CDR2 QGS, per germline. CDR3: CALGFSFFFLQGGYANDKLIF. Written as DNA, the CDR3 is TGTGCTCTTGGGTTCTCCTTCTTCTTCCTACAAGGGGGATACGCGAACGATAAACTCATCTTT.

This clone has just a few counts. A single base is all that separates this from a far larger clone, so a read error is likely. The same CDR3 is also encoded by other DNA sequences in this sample. The CDR3 is CALGEIGLNTLTGGCSDKLIF. CDR3 DNA sequence: TGTGCTCTTGGGGAAATTGGCCTAAATACCCTTACTGGGGGATGTTCCGACAAACTCATCTTC. The gene calls are TRDV1 and TRDJ1; 10 bases match TRDD3. Germline CDR1 and CDR2: TSWWSYY and QGS. CDR3 size: 21 residues.

There are a few counts of this clone. TCRdb records a much larger clone's protein for this DNA, with a difference at residue 17 that likely arises from a read error; the protein given is the translation of the DNA. The chain has TRDV1 and TRDJ1; D possibly corresponds to TRDD2 (5 bases). TCRdb does not report a J gene; here it was assigned by matching the DNA to germline references. CDR3 size: 22 residues. Trimming removed 3 bases from V and 3 bases from J, with 35 bases in between. Per the germline V gene, CDR1 is TSWWSYY and CDR2 is QGS. This chain's CDR3 is CALGDYHRPTYDWTGAADKLIF. In nucleotides, the CDR3 is TGTGCTCTTGGGGACTACCACCGCCCTACGTACGATTGGACGGGCGCCGCCGATAAACTCATCTTT.

With respect to this clone: TCRdb shows a much larger clone's protein in place of this DNA's translation, and the two differ at residue 24, likely through a read error; the protein shown is translated from the DNA. The V gene is given as TRDV2, and no J gene call is available; the table's D call, TRDD3, was not checked against the DNA. This CDR3 region has 25 residues. Germline V lookup: CDR1 GEAIGNYY, CDR2 EKD. DNA for the CDR3: TGTGCCTGTGACAAGGCCTGTGTTCTCCCGAGGTACTGGGCCTCGCCCCTATGGGGCACCGATAAACTCACCTTT. As protein: CACDKACVLPRYWASPLWGTDKLTF.

This clone was detected many times. A single base is all that separates this from a far larger clone, so a read error is likely. Distinct nucleotide sequences in the sample also encode this CDR3. CDR3 nucleotide sequence: TGTGCTCTTGGAGAAGAACTGGGGCTTAGGGCCACCGATAAACTCATCTTT. The encoded protein is CALGEELGLRATDKLIF. This chain uses TRDV1 with TRDJ1, with 7 bases fitting TRDD3. CDR1 is TSWWSYY and CDR2 is QGS in the germline V gene. The CDR3 runs to 17 residues. V lost 6 bases and J lost 1; bases outside the gene matches: 14.

This clone appeared many times. The protein that TCRdb holds for this DNA derives from a much larger clone and differs from the translated DNA at residue 3, which likely indicates a read error; the protein shown here is translated from the DNA. The chain carries TRDV1 and TRDJ1, with 12 bases identical to TRDD3. The CDR3 contains 17 residues. CDR1 and CDR2 from the germline V gene are TSWWSYY and QGS. CDR3 coding DNA: TGTGCTATTGGGGAAGAGGGTCTACTGGGGGATACCATAAGACTCATCTTT. Protein product: CAIGEEGLLGDTIRLIF.

A few counts support this clone. This DNA's translation differs at residue 15 from TCRdb's protein, which comes from a much larger clone; a read error is likely, and the protein shown is translated from the DNA. The chain employs TRDV1 and TRDJ1; D gene ambiguous. Germline CDR1 and CDR2: TSWWSYY and QGS. This CDR3 is 19 amino acids long. CDR3 DNA: TGTGCTCTTGGGGAACTAAAGGTGACTACTGTTCGGTACACCGGTAAACTCATCTTT. This codes for CALGELKVTTVRYTGKLIF.

This clone appeared many times. The TCRdb protein, from a much larger clone, departs from this DNA's translation at residue 3, likely by read error; the protein shown derives from the DNA. The chain recombines TRDV2 with TRDJ1, with TRDD3 matching over 9 bases. CDR1 is GEAIGNYY and CDR2 is EKD in the germline V gene. This CDR3 has 17 amino acids. The CDR3 region is CARDTLLGDPYTDKLIF. The CDR3 nucleotides are TGTGCCCGTGACACCTTACTGGGGGACCCATACACCGATAAACTCATCTTT.